This entry is about one TCR beta chain. The sample is drawn from a study of blood T cell repertoires in COVID-19. Study-level background: The cDNA or gDNA used as material had been derived from T cells, B-cell-depleted T cells, or PBMCs.

Per the germline V gene, CDR1 is MNHEY and CDR2 is SMNVEV (reference sequence). The V gene lost 6 bases and the J gene lost 6 bases, with 18 bases spanning the gap. This CDR3 is 14 amino acids long. Generated by immunoSEQ multiplex PCR, the TCRdb table keeps only in-frame clones and is missing some. Counted here are roughly 290,000 clones, 80% to 90% occurring once; the ten biggest clones make up around 7.8%. This TCR came from a woman aged 45-65 years who had recovered from COVID-19. Specimen: peripheral blood. The rearrangement joins TRBV27 to TRBJ2-7, with a tentative D call TRBD1 (5 bases). CDR3 bases: TGTGCCAGCAGGCTAGTGGGGCGGCTGGGCGAGCAGTACTTC. It is translated as CASRLVGRLGEQYF.